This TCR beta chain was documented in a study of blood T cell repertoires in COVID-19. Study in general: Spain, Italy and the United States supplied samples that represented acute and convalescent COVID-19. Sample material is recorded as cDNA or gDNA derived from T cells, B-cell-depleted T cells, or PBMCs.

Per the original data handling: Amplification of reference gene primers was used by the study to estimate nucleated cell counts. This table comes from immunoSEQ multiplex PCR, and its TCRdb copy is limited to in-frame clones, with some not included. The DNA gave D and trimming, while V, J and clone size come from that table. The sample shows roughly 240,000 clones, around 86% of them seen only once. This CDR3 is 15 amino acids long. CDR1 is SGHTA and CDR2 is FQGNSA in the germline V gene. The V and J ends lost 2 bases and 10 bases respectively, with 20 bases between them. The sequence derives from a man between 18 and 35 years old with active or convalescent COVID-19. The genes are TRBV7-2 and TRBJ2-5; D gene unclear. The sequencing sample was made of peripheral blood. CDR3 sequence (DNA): TGTGCCAGCAGCTTAATGGCTACCACCGTAGAGGTCCAGTACTTC. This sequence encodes CASSLMATTVEVQYF.